These 7 T cell receptor beta chains were sequenced from one sample in a study of blood T cell repertoires in COVID-19. Here immunoSEQ multiplex PCR was the method, and the copy in TCRdb shows in-frame clones only, minus some. The table has under 95,000 clones, around 88% seen once. What was sequenced was peripheral blood. All receptors come from a woman at least 80 years old with acute or convalescent COVID-19.

The chain employs TRBV9 and TRBJ2-5, with 8 bases aligning to TRBD2. Germline loops: CDR1 SGDLS, CDR2 YYNGEE. CDR3 length equals 15 residues. With V trimmed by 4 bases and J by 4 bases, 9 bases remained unmatched. CDR3 residues: CASSPWTSSAETQYF. The CDR3 DNA follows: TGTGCCAGCAGCCCCTGGACTAGCTCGGCAGAGACCCAGTACTTC.

V usage is TRBV6-5 and J usage is TRBJ1-2; a weak D match, TRBD1 (5 bases). V lost 2 bases and J lost 8, with 12 bases in between. The CDR3 spans 13 residues. From germline, CDR1 is MNHEY and CDR2 SVGAGI. The CDR3 nucleotides read TGTGCCAGCAGTTACACGGACAATAGCGGCTACACCTTC. It codes for CASSYTDNSGYTF.

V is TRBV5-1 and J is TRBJ2-7; 8 positions match TRBD1. This CDR3 is built from 16 residues. Germline loops: CDR1 SGHRS, CDR2 YFSETQ. V was clipped by 0 bases and J by 2 bases; unmatched bases: 7. The DNA for the CDR3 is TGCGCCAGCAGCTTGGTGACAGGGGCCACAACCTACGAGCAGTACTTC. Its protein is CASSLVTGATTYEQYF. Using reference TRBV5-1 and TRBJ2-7 for the parts outside the CDR3, the full variable domain is KAGVTQTPRYLIKTRGQQVTLSCSPISGHRSVSWYQQTPGQGLQFLFEYFSETQRNKGNFPGRFSGRQFSNSRSEMNVSTLELGDSALYLCASSLVTGATTYEQYFGPGTRLTVT.

This sequence joins TRBV24-1 and TRBJ2-1, with 8 positions matching TRBD1. The V and J ends lost 5 bases and 8 bases, in that order; junction bases with no gene match: 16. The CDR3 has 17 residues. Germline V gene data show CDR1 as KGHDR and CDR2 as SFDVKD. The CDR3, as DNA: TGTGCCACCAGTGCCTTGCCCGGACAGGGACGGATTGATGAGCAGTTCTTC. Translating it yields CATSALPGQGRIDEQFF.

The chain links TRBV7-8 to TRBJ1-6; 9 nucleotides line up with TRBD1. Trimming cost V 4 bases and J 8 bases; bases outside gene matches: 6. Looked up from germline, CDR1 is SGHVS and CDR2 is FQNEAQ. This CDR3 has 15 residues. The CDR3 protein is CASSSGTGPYSPLHF. The CDR3 DNA is TGTGCCAGCAGCTCTGGGACAGGGCCGTATTCACCCCTCCACTTT. The whole variable domain, remainder taken from reference TRBV7-8 and TRBJ1-6, is GAGVSQSPRYKVAKRGQDVALRCDPISGHVSLFWYQQALGQGPEFLTYFQNEAQLDKSGLPSDRFFAERPEGSVSTLKIQRTQQEDSAVYLCASSSGTGPYSPLHFGNGTRLTVT.

This clone has more than one count but fewer than ten. The CDR3, as DNA: TGCAGTGCTAGTCGGGGGAGAGGGGAGACCCAGTACTTC. As protein: CSASRGRGETQYF. This chain uses TRBV20-1 with TRBJ2-5, with a weak D call TRBD2 (6 bases). V lost 3 bases and J lost 5, with 13 bases in between. The CDR3 extends over 13 amino acids. Germline CDR1 reads DFQATT; CDR2 reads SNEGSKA (reference sequence).

In DNA, the CDR3 is TGTGCCAGCAGCTCAAAACAGGGACAGGGGTTCACTAATGAAAAACTGTTTTTT. This encodes CASSSKQGQGFTNEKLFF. The V call is TRBV13, the J call TRBJ1-4; TRBD1 agrees at 10 bases. Germline V CDR1 and CDR2: PRHDT, FYEKMQ (reference sequence). V lost 4 bases to trimming and J lost 2 bases; unmatched junction nucleotides: 10. The CDR3 consists of 18 residues.